These T cell receptor beta chains were read from a single sample in a study of cytomegalovirus exposure and HLA in healthy donors. Sequencing was performed with immunoSEQ multiplex PCR; in TCRdb, only in-frame clones are kept and a portion is missing. The listing records 200,000 to 250,000 clones. The sequenced sample consisted of PBMCs. The receptors stem from a woman aged 25 to 39 in good health and CMV-seropositive. Each CDR3 is given with its conserved first and last residue. Fields, in order: V gene, CDR3 protein.

v_call: TRBV28; cdr3_aa: CASSLTTGWTNEKLFF
v_call: TRBV30; cdr3_aa: CASPGLAGVEQFF
v_call: TRBV5-6; cdr3_aa: CASSLEGTSGGSDTQYF
v_call: TRBV19; cdr3_aa: CASSIDGTSADTQYF
v_call: TRBV29-1; cdr3_aa: CSGRQAMNTEAFF
v_call: TRBV28; cdr3_aa: CASSLQEKLFF
v_call: TRBV10-3; cdr3_aa: CAISTGYGYTF
v_call: TRBV4-1; cdr3_aa: CASSPAGAGGPPETQYF
v_call: TRBV2; cdr3_aa: CASSFQGGRADTQYF
v_call: TRBV7-2; cdr3_aa: CASSRGAQGVKYNEQFF
v_call: TRBV21-1; cdr3_aa: CASSTSRGQGDEKLFF
v_call: TRBV7-8; cdr3_aa: CASSPGTTYHEQYF
v_call: TRBV9; cdr3_aa: CASSPGRGNYGYTF
v_call: TRBV29-1; cdr3_aa: CSVDEGAAFYSTDTQYF
v_call: TRBV2; cdr3_aa: CASHRDVNTEAFF
v_call: TRBV7-9; cdr3_aa: CASSWTTDNEQFF
v_call: TRBV6-1; cdr3_aa: CASSMEGVRTEAFF
v_call: TRBV7-2; cdr3_aa: CASSLVLAGGSTQYF
v_call: TRBV5-1; cdr3_aa: CASRRAVGRETEAFF
v_call: TRBV5-4; cdr3_aa: CASSLAEVMNTEAFF
v_call: TRBV28; cdr3_aa: CASTRTHRTISEQFF
v_call: TRBV5-1; cdr3_aa: CASSWTSGSSYNEQFF